These 27 T cell receptor beta chains came from one sample sequenced in a study of CD8 T cells in ankylosing spondylitis. Study-wide results and caveats: What appeared characteristic of ankylosing spondylitis blood was a TCR beta motif of fewer than ten highly homologous variants.

One entry per CDR3 protein, called by TCRdb with MiXCR from the 5' RACE reads. The sample carries approximately 540,000 distinct CDR3 sequences, 9.5% to 15% recorded once. These receptors have no known antigen. Sequenced sample: blood, either unsorted or a sorted T cell fraction (not recorded which). These receptor sequences come from a male donor with ankylosing spondylitis.

This clonotype showed up just a few times. V is TRBV6-1 and J is TRBJ1-5; TRBD1 agrees at 11 bases. CDR3 length: 16 amino acids. Germline lookup yields CDR1 MNHNS and CDR2 SASEGT. V shed 8 bases and J 0 bases; nucleotides not matched to a gene: 6. The CDR3 region is CASSDRGPYSNQPQHF. CDR3 DNA: TGTGCCAGCTCGGACAGGGGGCCCTATAGCAATCAGCCCCAGCATTTT.

In its sample, this clonotype was seen a few times. The chain employs TRBV7-9 and TRBJ2-1; D perhaps matches TRBD1 (5 bases). Germline lookup yields CDR1 SEHNR and CDR2 FQNEAQ (reference sequence). V lost 0 bases and J 8 bases, leaving 14 bases between the germline ends. The CDR3 spans 15 residues. In DNA form, the CDR3 reads TGTGCCAGCAGCTTAGCGCGGACAATTGTGGATGAGCAGTTCTTC. Translation: CASSLARTIVDEQFF.

This clonotype was picked up many times. At one boundary the junction diverges from the germline segment, which might be a read error. The chain uses TRBV5-1 and TRBJ2-2, with D possibly being TRBD1 (6 bases). The CDR3 extends over 14 amino acids. Per the germline V gene, CDR1 is SGHRS and CDR2 is YFSETQ. CDR3: CASSLVQGAGELFF. CDR3 bases: TGTGCCAGTAGTCTCGTACAGGGAGCCGGGGAGCTGTTTTTT. The full variable domain, completed using reference TRBV5-1 and TRBJ2-2, is KAGVTQTPRYLIKTRGQQVTLSCSPISGHRSVSWYQQTPGQGLQFLFEYFSETQRNKGNFPGRFSGRQFSNSRSEMNVSTLELGDSALYLCASSLVQGAGELFFGEGSRLTVL.

The chain joins TRBV5-1 to TRBJ1-2; TRBD1 matches 8 bases. The CDR3 has 15 amino acids. Germline V gene lookup returns CDR1 SGHRS and CDR2 YFSETQ. Germline trimming cut 0 bases from V and 7 bases from J; bases unmatched to any gene: 8. The CDR3 protein is CASSLAAGQELGYTF. As DNA, the CDR3 is TGCGCCAGCAGCTTGGCCGCGGGACAGGAGCTTGGCTACACCTTC.

This clonotype was counted a few times. This sequence joins TRBV3-1 and TRBJ2-2, with 11 bases lining up with TRBD2. V was clipped by 0 bases and J by 4 bases; unmatched bases: 4. The CDR3 has 17 residues. CDR1 and CDR2 (germline): LGHDT, YNNKEL (reference sequence). CDR3 amino acids: CASSQERLAGGTGELFF. The CDR3 DNA follows: TGTGCCAGCAGCCAAGAACGGCTAGCGGGAGGCACCGGGGAGCTGTTTTTT. Supplemented by reference TRBV3-1 and TRBJ2-2, the full variable domain reads DTAVSQTPKYLVTQMGNDKSIKCEQNLGHDTMYWYKQDSKKFLKIMFSYNNKELIINETVPNRFSPKSPDKAHLNLHINSLELGDSAVYFCASSQERLAGGTGELFFGEGSRLTVL.

There are a few counts of this clonotype. J is TRBJ2-7 and V is TRBV12-3 or TRBV12-4; 7 positions match TRBD1. The ends lost 5 bases at V and 11 bases at J; junction bases unmatched: 24. The CDR3 loop spans 17 amino acids. CDR3 amino acids: CASSIKQGLKVTTREYV. The CDR3 nucleotides read TGTGCCAGCAGTATAAAACAGGGGTTAAAGGTTACTACGAGGGAGTACGTC.

The chain carries TRBV5-1 and TRBJ2-3; maybe TRBD2 (5 bases). The CDR3 runs to 16 residues. V lost 0 bases to trimming and J lost 6 bases, with 17 bases between them. CDR1 is SGHRS, CDR2 YFSETQ, per germline. The DNA for the CDR3 is TGCGCCAGCAGCTTGGGGAGGATAGGTGGCTTTGATACGCAGTATTTT. Amino acid sequence: CASSLGRIGGFDTQYF.

The table lists this clonotype with a few counts. This rearrangement joins TRBV6-2 or TRBV6-3 to TRBJ2-5, with unresolved D. CDR3 length: 16 amino acids. Trimming took off 0 bases at V and 2 bases at J, with 13 bases between the two ends. From germline, CDR1 is MNHEY and CDR2 SVGEGT. The CDR3 here is CASSYSSVTLQETQYF. CDR3 DNA sequence: TGTGCCAGCAGTTACTCGAGTGTGACTTTACAAGAGACCCAGTACTTC.

Turning to this clonotype: This clone may be a read error of a much larger clone one base away. The chain recombines TRBV4-2 with TRBJ2-3; TRBD2 matches at 12 bases. The CDR3 length is 16 residues. The V gene's germline CDR1 is LGHNA and CDR2 YNFKEQ. CDR3 bases: TGTGCCAGCAGCCAAGATCCTAGCGGGAGGGCAGATACGCTGTATTTT. Translating it yields CASSQDPSGRADTLYF.

This sequence joins TRBV18 and TRBJ2-1; no definite D call. The germline V gene encodes CDR1 KGHSH and CDR2 LQKENI. Between the trimmed V and J ends, which lost 0 bases and 1 base, there was a span of 19 bases. This CDR3 spans 19 amino acids. The DNA of the CDR3 is TGTGCCAGCTCACCACCGCCTAGTGTTGCGATTGGGTCCTACAATGAGCAGTTCTTC. It yields the protein CASSPPPSVAIGSYNEQFF.

This clonotype was seen ten or more times. The chain uses TRBV29-1 and TRBJ2-1, with D tentatively TRBD1 or TRBD2 (5 bases each). This CDR3 is 14 amino acids long. Between the trimmed V and J ends, which lost 4 bases and 4 bases, there was a span of 14 bases. Germline V gene sequence: CDR1 SQVTM, CDR2 ANQGSEA. The CDR3 region has the DNA TGCAGCGTTGTTAAGATAGGGGAGTACAATGAGCAGTTCTTC. Translation: CSVVKIGEYNEQFF.

This clonotype was counted only a few times. The chain combines TRBV5-1 with TRBJ1-5; tentative D call: TRBD1 (6 bases). Germline-derived CDR1 and CDR2 are SGHRS and YFSETQ. The CDR3 is 15 amino acids. Trimming shortened V by 2 bases and J by 1 base, and 10 bases separated the two germline ends. DNA for the CDR3: TGCGCCAGCAGCTTTGGGGGGGCGAGCAATCAGCCCCAGCATTTT. It codes for CASSFGGASNQPQHF.

This clonotype was picked up a small number of times. This rearrangement joins TRBV12-3 or TRBV12-4 to TRBJ1-2; TRBD1 aligns across 8 bases. This CDR3 is built from 15 residues. The J segment lost 4 bases and the V segment lost 1 base, leaving 5 bases of the junction unmatched. Here the CDR3 DNA reads TGTGCCAGCAGTTTAGGGACAGGGTCGGGCTATGGCTACACCTTC. Its protein product is CASSLGTGSGYGYTF.

This clonotype was found a few times. The chain is built from TRBV2 and TRBJ2-3; 7 nucleotides line up with TRBD2. Trimming at V came to 2 bases and at J to 5 bases, leaving 4 bases not matched to a gene. The CDR3 has 14 amino acids. Germline V gene lookup returns CDR1 SNHLY and CDR2 FYNNEI. CDR3 sequence reads: CASSEMASGDTQYF. CDR3 sequence (DNA): TGTGCCAGCAGTGAAATGGCTAGCGGAGATACGCAGTATTTT.

This clonotype was counted many times. This chain uses TRBV7-6 with TRBJ2-5; D perhaps matches TRBD2 (6 bases). Per germline, CDR1 SGHVS and CDR2 FNYEAQ. The CDR3 loop spans 15 amino acids. Trimming cost V 5 bases and J 2 bases, with 15 bases left between them. The CDR3 DNA reads TGTGCCAGCAGCCCTCTCGGAGGGACTCAAGAGACCCAGTACTTC. This translates into CASSPLGGTQETQYF.

The sample holds a few counts of this clonotype. The V call is TRBV10-3, the J call TRBJ2-1; 9 bases align to TRBD1. Trimming at V came to 4 bases and at J to 4 bases, leaving 5 bases not matched to a gene. The V gene's germline CDR1 is ENHRY and CDR2 SYGVKD. The CDR3 loop spans 15 amino acids. In nucleotides, the CDR3 is TGTGCCATCAGTGCGCCGGGACAGGGATACAATGAGCAGTTCTTC. It yields the protein CAISAPGQGYNEQFF.

The rearrangement links TRBV7-7 to TRBJ2-1, with 7 nucleotides matching TRBD2. V lost 6 bases, J lost 9 bases, and 11 bases stayed unmatched. Germline V lookup: CDR1 SSHAT, CDR2 FNYEAQ (reference sequence). CDR3 length: 14 amino acids. Written as DNA, the CDR3 is TGTGCCAGCAGTCCGACGGCGGGAGAGGGTGAGCAGTTCTTC. Translating it yields CASSPTAGEGEQFF.

The V gene is TRBV5-6, the J gene TRBJ2-5; 16 bases are shared with TRBD2. Germline assignment: CDR1 SGHDT and CDR2 YYEEEE. J gave up 4 bases and V 3 bases, and 3 bases lay outside the gene matches. The CDR3 has 16 residues. The CDR3 is CASSSGLAGGAETQYF. Written as DNA, the CDR3 is TGTGCCAGCAGCTCGGGACTAGCGGGAGGGGCAGAGACCCAGTACTTC.

This clonotype was counted only a few times. The chain has TRBV24-1 and TRBJ2-5; D perhaps matches TRBD2 (5 bases). The CDR3 covers 14 residues. From germline, CDR1 is KGHDR and CDR2 SFDVKD. V dropped 4 bases and J dropped 5 bases, with 13 bases sitting between them. CDR3 sequence: CATSETVAGETQYF. In DNA form, the CDR3 reads TGTGCCACCAGTGAGACGGTCGCGGGCGAGACCCAGTACTTC.

This clonotype has just a few counts. The chain uses TRBV12-3 or TRBV12-4 and TRBJ1-5; TRBD1 matches at 8 bases. This CDR3 region has 16 residues. The V gene end was trimmed by 2 bases and the J gene end by 7 bases; junction bases not matched to a gene: 10. CDR3 residues: CASSLQGAVSHQPQHF. CDR3 DNA sequence: TGTGCCAGCAGTTTACAGGGGGCGGTGAGTCACCAGCCCCAGCATTTT.

The chain employs TRBV5-4 and TRBJ2-6; a weak D match, TRBD1 (6 bases). This CDR3 contains 19 residues. The germline V gene has CDR1 SGHNT and CDR2 YYREEE (reference sequence). The V and J ends lost 0 bases and 0 bases respectively, with 16 bases between them. In nucleotides, the CDR3 is TGTGCCAGCAGCTTGGATCCAGGGGCCATGTACTCTGGGGCCAACGTCCTGACTTTC. Translation gives CASSLDPGAMYSGANVLTF.

The J gene is TRBJ2-1, the V gene TRBV7-2; a weak D match, TRBD2 (6 bases). CDR1 and CDR2 (germline): SGHTA, FQGNSA. CDR3 length: 14 amino acids. The V gene lost 5 bases and the J gene lost 6 bases, with 14 bases spanning the gap. The CDR3 loop is CASSPRDFSNEQFF. The DNA for the CDR3 is TGTGCCAGCAGCCCACGGGACTTCTCCAATGAGCAGTTCTTC.

The gene calls are TRBV19 and TRBJ1-5, with 8 bases that match TRBD1. The CDR3 spans 16 residues. After removal of 3 bases from V and 6 bases from J, the junction contained 10 bases not matched to a gene. The germline V gene encodes CDR1 LNHDA and CDR2 SQIVND (reference sequence). This chain's CDR3 is CASSIRTGRDVQPQHF. The CDR3 DNA reads TGTGCCAGTAGTATCAGGACAGGGAGGGATGTTCAGCCCCAGCATTTT.

The gene calls are TRBV24-1 and TRBJ1-5, with D maybe TRBD1 (6 bases). Germline CDR1 reads KGHDR; CDR2 reads SFDVKD. Trimming removed 8 bases from V and 6 bases from J, with 13 bases in between. This CDR3 contains 13 residues. CDR3 in DNA: TGTGCCACCATTCCTCGGGGGCTTCAGCCCCAGCATTTT. It yields the protein CATIPRGLQPQHF.

The chain has TRBV29-1 and TRBJ2-7; D is ambiguous. Trimming removed 5 bases at V and 0 bases at J, with 14 bases between. There are 14 residues in the CDR3. From germline, CDR1 is SQVTM and CDR2 ANQGSEA. Here the CDR3 reads CSVLTQAHSYEQYF. CDR3 nucleotides: TGCAGCGTTCTAACTCAGGCCCACTCCTACGAGCAGTACTTC.

The sample holds many counts of this clonotype. The chain couples TRBV2 to TRBJ2-5; tentatively, D is TRBD2 (7 bases). V was pared by 6 bases and J by 1 base, with 12 bases between. Germline V gene lookup returns CDR1 SNHLY and CDR2 FYNNEI. The CDR3 contains 14 residues. CDR3 in amino acids: CASRGGGGQETQYF. In DNA form, the CDR3 reads TGTGCCAGCAGGGGAGGGGGAGGCCAAGAGACCCAGTACTTC.

The chain combines TRBV4-2 with TRBJ2-4; TRBD2 aligns across 7 bases. From germline, CDR1 is LGHNA and CDR2 YNFKEQ. V shed 1 base, J shed 6 bases, and the junction held 3 bases outside the gene matches. CDR3 length: 14 residues. CDR3 loop: CASSQGTGGNIQYF. The CDR3 DNA reads TGTGCCAGCAGCCAAGGGACGGGGGGAAACATTCAGTACTTC.